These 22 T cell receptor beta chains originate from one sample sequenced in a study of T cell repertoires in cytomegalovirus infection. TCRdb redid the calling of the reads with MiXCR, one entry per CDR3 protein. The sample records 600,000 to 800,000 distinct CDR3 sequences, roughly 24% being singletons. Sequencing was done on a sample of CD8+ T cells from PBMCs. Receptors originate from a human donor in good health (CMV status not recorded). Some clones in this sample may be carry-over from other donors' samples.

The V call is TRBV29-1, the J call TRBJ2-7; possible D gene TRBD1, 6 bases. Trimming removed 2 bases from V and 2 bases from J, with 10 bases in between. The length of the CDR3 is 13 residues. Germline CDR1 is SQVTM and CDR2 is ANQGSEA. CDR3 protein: CSVEWTAPYEQYF. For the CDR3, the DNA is TGCAGCGTTGAATGGACAGCCCCCTACGAGCAGTACTTC.

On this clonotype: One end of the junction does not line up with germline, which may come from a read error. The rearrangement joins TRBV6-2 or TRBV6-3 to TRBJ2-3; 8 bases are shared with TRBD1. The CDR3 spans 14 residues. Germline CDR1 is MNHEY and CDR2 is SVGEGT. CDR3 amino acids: CASSPSTGTGTQYF. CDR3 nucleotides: TGTGCCAGCAGTCCCTCGACAGGGACAGGTACGCAGTATTTT.

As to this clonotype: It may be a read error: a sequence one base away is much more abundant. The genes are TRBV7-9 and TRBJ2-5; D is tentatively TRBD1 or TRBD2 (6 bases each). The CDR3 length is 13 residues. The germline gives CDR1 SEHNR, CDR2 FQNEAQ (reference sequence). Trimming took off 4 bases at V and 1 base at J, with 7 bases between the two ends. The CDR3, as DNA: TGTGCCAGCAGCTCGGGGGCCCAAGAGACCCAGTACTTC. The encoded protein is CASSSGAQETQYF. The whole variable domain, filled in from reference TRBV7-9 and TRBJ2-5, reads DTGVSQNPRHKITKRGQNVTFRCDPISEHNRLYWYRQTLGQGPEFLTYFQNEAQLEKSRLLSDRFSAERPKGSFSTLEIQRTEQGDSAMYLCASSSGAQETQYFGPGTRLLVL.

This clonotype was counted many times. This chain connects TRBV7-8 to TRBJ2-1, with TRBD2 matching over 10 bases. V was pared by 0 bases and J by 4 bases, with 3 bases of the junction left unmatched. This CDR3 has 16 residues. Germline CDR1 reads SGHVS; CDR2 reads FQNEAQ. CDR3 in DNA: TGTGCCAGCAGCTTAGCCCTAGCGGGGGAGTACAATGAGCAGTTCTTC. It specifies CASSLALAGEYNEQFF.

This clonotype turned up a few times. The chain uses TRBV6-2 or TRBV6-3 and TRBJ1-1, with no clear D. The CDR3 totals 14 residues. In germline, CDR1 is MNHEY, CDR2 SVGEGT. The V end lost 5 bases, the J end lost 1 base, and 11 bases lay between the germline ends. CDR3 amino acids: CASSVSISNTEAFF. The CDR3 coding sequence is TGTGCCAGCAGTGTAAGCATCTCGAACACTGAAGCTTTCTTT.

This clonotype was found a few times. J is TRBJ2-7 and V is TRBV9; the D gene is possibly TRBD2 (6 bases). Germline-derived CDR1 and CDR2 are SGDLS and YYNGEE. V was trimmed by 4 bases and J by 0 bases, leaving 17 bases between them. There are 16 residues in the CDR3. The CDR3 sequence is CASSPPTGDLSYEQYF. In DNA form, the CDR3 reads TGTGCCAGCAGCCCACCTACGGGGGATCTCTCCTACGAGCAGTACTTC.

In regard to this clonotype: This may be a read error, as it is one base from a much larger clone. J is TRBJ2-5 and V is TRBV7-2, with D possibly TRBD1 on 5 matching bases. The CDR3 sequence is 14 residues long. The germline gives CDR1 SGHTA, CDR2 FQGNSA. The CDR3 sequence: CASNLPDRRETQYF. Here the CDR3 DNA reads TGTGCCAGCAACTTACCAGACAGAAGAGAGACCCAGTACTTC.

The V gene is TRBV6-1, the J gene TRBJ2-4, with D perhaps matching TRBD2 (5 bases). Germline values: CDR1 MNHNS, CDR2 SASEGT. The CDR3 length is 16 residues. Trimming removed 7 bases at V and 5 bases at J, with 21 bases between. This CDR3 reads CASTGETVLAQNIQYF. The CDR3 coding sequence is TGTGCCAGCACCGGGGAGACGGTCCTTGCCCAAAACATTCAGTACTTC.

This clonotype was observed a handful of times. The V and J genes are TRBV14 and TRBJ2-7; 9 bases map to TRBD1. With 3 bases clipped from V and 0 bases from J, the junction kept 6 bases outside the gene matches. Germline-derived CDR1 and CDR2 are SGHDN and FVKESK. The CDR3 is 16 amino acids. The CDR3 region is CASSHAGTGSSYEQYF. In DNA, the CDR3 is TGTGCCAGCAGCCATGCCGGGACAGGGAGCTCCTACGAGCAGTACTTC.

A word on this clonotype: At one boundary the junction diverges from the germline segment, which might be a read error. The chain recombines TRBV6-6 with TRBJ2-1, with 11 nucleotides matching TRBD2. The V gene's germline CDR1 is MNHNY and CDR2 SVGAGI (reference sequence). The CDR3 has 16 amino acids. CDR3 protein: CASSYPPSGGLNEEFF. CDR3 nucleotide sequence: TGTGCCAGCAGTTACCCACCTAGCGGGGGGTTGAATGAGGAGTTCTTC.

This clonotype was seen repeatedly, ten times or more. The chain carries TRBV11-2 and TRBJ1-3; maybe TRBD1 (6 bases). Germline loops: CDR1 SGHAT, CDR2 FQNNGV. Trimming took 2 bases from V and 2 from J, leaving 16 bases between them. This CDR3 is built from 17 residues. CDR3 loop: CASSLNVMDRPGNTIYF. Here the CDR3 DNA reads TGTGCCAGCAGCTTAAATGTAATGGACAGACCTGGAAACACCATATATTTT.

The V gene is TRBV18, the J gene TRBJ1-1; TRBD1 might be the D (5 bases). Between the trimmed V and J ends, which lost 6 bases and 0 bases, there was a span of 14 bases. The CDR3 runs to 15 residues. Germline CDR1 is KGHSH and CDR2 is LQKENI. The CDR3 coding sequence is TGTGCCAGCTCCGAGACAGTGATGGTGAACACTGAAGCTTTCTTT. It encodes CASSETVMVNTEAFF.

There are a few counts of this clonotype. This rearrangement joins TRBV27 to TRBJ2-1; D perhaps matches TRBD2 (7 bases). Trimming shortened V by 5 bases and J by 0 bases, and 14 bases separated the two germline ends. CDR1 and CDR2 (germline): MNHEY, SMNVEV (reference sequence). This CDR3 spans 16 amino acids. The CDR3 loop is CASSTPGGPSYNEQFF. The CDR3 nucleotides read TGTGCCAGCAGTACTCCCGGGGGGCCCTCCTACAATGAGCAGTTCTTC.

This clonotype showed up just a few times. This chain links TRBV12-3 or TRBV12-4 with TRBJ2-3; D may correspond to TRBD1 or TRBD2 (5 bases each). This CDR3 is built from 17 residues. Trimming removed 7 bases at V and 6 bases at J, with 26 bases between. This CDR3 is CASTQSPSRWDVDTQYF. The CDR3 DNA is TGTGCCAGCACCCAATCCCCTAGCAGGTGGGACGTGGATACGCAGTATTTT.

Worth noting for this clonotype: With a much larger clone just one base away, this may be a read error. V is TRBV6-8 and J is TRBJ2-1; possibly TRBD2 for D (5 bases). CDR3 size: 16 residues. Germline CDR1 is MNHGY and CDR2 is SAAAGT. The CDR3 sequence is CANSWAGGKDYNEQFF. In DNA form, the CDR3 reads TGTGCCAACAGTTGGGCAGGAGGAAAGGACTACAATGAGCAGTTCTTC.

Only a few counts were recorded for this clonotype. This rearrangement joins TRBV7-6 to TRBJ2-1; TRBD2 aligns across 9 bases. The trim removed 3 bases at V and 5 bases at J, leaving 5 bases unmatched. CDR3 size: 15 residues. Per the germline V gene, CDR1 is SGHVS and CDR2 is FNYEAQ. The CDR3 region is CASSLIAGDHNEQFF. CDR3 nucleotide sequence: TGTGCCAGCAGCTTGATAGCGGGGGATCACAATGAGCAGTTCTTC.

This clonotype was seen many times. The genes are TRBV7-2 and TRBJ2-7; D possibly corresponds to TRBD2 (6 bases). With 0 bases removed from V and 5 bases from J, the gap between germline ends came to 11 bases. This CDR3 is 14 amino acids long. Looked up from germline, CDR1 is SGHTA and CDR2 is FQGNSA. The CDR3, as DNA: TGTGCCAGCAGCTTAGCCGGCGGGGAGGACGAGCAGTACGTC. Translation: CASSLAGGEDEQYV.

As DNA, the CDR3 is TGTGCCAGCAGCTTCCTAACAGGGACAGCTGAAGCCTATAGCAATCAGCCCCAGCATTTT. Its translation: CASSFLTGTAEAYSNQPQHF. This chain joins TRBV7-3 and TRBJ1-5; 7 bases map to TRBD1. CDR1 is SGHTA, CDR2 FQGTGA, per germline. The CDR3 consists of 20 residues. After removal of 3 bases from V and 0 bases from J, the junction contained 17 bases not matched to a gene.

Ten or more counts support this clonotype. CDR3 region: CAHPLARPAVGGGDTEAFF. The CDR3 bases are TGTGCCCACCCCCTGGCTCGACCCGCTGTAGGGGGAGGGGACACTGAAGCTTTCTTT. This chain links TRBV12-3 or TRBV12-4 with TRBJ1-1; D possibly corresponds to TRBD1 (6 bases). Trimming shortened V by 11 bases and J by 3 bases, and 34 bases separated the two germline ends. This CDR3 comprises 19 residues.

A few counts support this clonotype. The DNA of the CDR3 is TGTGCCAGCAGTTTGGGGGCAGGGGCCACTGTCACCGGGGAGCTGTTTTTT. Encoded protein: CASSLGAGATVTGELFF. The chain employs TRBV12-3 or TRBV12-4 and TRBJ2-2, with TRBD1 as a possible D gene (6 bases). The V end was cut by 3 bases, the J end by 4 bases, with 18 bases between. The CDR3 has 17 residues.

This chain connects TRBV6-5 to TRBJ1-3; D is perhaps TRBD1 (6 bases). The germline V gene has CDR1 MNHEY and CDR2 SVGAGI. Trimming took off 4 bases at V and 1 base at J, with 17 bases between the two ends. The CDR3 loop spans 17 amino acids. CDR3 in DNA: TGTGCCAGCAGTTCCTACAGGGTTGACCTATCTGGAAACACCATATATTTT. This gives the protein CASSSYRVDLSGNTIYF.

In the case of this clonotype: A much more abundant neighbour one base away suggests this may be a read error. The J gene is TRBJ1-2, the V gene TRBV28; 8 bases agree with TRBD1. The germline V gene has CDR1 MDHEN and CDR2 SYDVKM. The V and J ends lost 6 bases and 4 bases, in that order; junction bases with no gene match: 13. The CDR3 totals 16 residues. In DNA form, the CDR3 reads TGTGCCAGCAGCCAACACGCCGACAGGGGTGGCTATGGCTACACCTTC. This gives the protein CASSQHADRGGYGYTF.